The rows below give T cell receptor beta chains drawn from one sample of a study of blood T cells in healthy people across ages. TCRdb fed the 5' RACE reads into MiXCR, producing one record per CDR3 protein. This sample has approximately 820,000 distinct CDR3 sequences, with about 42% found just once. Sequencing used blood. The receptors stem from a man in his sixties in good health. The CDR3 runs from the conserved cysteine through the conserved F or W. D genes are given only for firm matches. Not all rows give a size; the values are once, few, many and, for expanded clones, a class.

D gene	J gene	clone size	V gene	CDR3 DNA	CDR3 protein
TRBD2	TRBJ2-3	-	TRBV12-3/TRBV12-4	TGTGCCAGCAGTTCCCAATTACTAGCGGGGGCGGGAGATACGCAGTATTTT	CASSSQLLAGAGDTQYF
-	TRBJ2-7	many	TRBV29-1	TGCAGCGTTGAGGACTCAAACTCCTACGAGCAGTACTTC	CSVEDSNSYEQYF
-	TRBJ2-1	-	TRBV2	TGTGCCAGCAGCGAATCAGACAGACCCTCCTACAATGAGCAGTTCTTC	CASSESDRPSYNEQFF
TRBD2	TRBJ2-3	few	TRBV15	TGTGCCACCAAAGGACGGACTAGTCCAGATACGCAGTATTTT	CATKGRTSPDTQYF
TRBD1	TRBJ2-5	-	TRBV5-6	TGTGCCAGCAGCTCCGACAGGGGGACATGGGAGACCCAGTACTTC	CASSSDRGTWETQYF
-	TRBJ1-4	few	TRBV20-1	TGCAGTGCTAGAGAGGTTTTTTCGGGGATATTTGAAAAACTGTTTTTT	CSAREVFSGIFEKLFF
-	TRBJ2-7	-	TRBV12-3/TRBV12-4	TGTGCCAGCAGTGTAGGTGCCCTTTTATACGAGCAGTACTTC	CASSVGALLYEQYF
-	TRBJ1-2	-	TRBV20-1	TGCAGCCCCGTTGGAATTAACTATGGCTACACCTTC	CSPVGINYGYTF
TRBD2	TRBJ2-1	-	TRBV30	TGTGCCTGGAGCAGAGGCGGGGGTTACAATGAGCAGTTCTTC	CAWSRGGGYNEQFF
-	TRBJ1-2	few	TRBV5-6	TGTGCCAGCAGCTTGTTGGGGGTTTCGAACAACTATGGCTACACCTTC	CASSLLGVSNNYGYTF
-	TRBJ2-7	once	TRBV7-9	TGTGCCAGCAGCTCTTCGGGGTACCTCGCTTCCCACGAGCAGTACTTC	CASSSSGYLASHEQYF
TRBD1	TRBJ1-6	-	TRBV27	TGTGCCAGCAGCCTGGGACAGGGTATTTCACCCCTCCACTTT	CASSLGQGISPLHF
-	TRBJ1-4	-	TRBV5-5	TGTGCCAGCAGCTTGCACAGGGCTTCTAATGAAAAACTGTTTTTT	CASSLHRASNEKLFF
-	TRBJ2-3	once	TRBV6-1	TGTGCCAGCAGTGAAACAGGGCGAGGTACGCAGTATTTT	CASSETGRGTQYF
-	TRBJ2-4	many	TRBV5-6	TGTGCCAGCAGCCCAGGAGGCGGAGTAGCCAAAAACATTCAGTACTTC	CASSPGGGVAKNIQYF
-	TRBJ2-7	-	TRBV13	TGTGCCAGCAGCTTAAAGGACCCGGACGAGCAGTACTTC	CASSLKDPDEQYF